This T cell receptor beta chain was profiled in a study of cytomegalovirus exposure and HLA in healthy donors. 13 Jbeta primers and 60 Vbeta primers were used for the PCR. The assay was immunoSEQ multiplex PCR, and TCRdb's table has in-frame clones only and misses some. The repertoire holds 110,000 to 150,000 clones, 75% seen once, with roughly 6.6% in the top ten. This clone was seen only a few times. Sequencing was carried out using PBMCs. This clonotype was obtained from a man aged 30 to 39 in good health and CMV-seronegative.

The CDR3 reads CSVHRVGSDTQYF. The DNA of the CDR3 is TGCAGCGTTCACAGGGTCGGGTCAGATACGCAGTATTTT. The chain employs TRBV29-1 and TRBJ2-3; possibly TRBD1 for D (6 bases). The CDR3 covers 13 residues. The V gene's germline CDR1 is SQVTM and CDR2 ANQGSEA. The ends were cut back, 5 bases at V and 4 bases at J, with 13 bases in the middle.